This T cell receptor beta chain was recovered during a study of blood T cell repertoires in COVID-19. Overall study: The United States, Italy and Spain were the sources of the acute and convalescent COVID-19 samples.

Using immunoSEQ multiplex PCR, the repertoire was profiled, and TCRdb retains in-frame clones only, with some absent. The data hold a few hundred thousand clones, with roughly 90% observed a single time. The clonotype was recovered from a woman aged 18-29 years who had recovered from COVID-19. The source material was PBMCs or T cells enriched from blood (not recorded which).

In DNA, the CDR3 is TGTGCCAGCAGTCGACAGAGGAGCACTGAAGCTTTCTTT. It translates to CASSRQRSTEAFF. The chain uses TRBV6-5 and TRBJ1-1; possibly TRBD1 for D (5 bases). Trimming left V 5 bases short and J 4 bases short, with 11 bases between. This CDR3 has 13 residues. Germline V gene data show CDR1 as MNHEY and CDR2 as SVGAGI.